The next 30 T cell receptor beta chains were all read from a single sample in a study of a mutant IDH1 vaccine in newly diagnosed glioma. Their antigens remain unidentified. Sample time point: week 35, safety follow-up. It was 300 ug of mutant IDH1 20-mer peptide that made up each vaccine dose, given with topical imiquimod. Measured with immunoSEQ multiplex PCR; TCRdb has only the in-frame clones, and not every one. Of tens of thousands of clones in the sample, 81% were seen once. Sample: PBMCs, taken from a glioma patient whose treatment included an IDH1 peptide vaccine. All receptors come from a middle-aged man with glioma.

This clone showed up just a few times. The gene calls are TRBV2 and TRBJ1-1; D is unclear. Germline V lookup: CDR1 SNHLY, CDR2 FYNNEI. The CDR3 is made up of 11 amino acids. Between the trimmed V and J ends, which lost 5 bases and 5 bases, there was a span of 6 bases. The CDR3 nucleotides are TGTGCCAGCAGTTTCCTAACTGAAGCTTTCTTT. Encoded protein: CASSFLTEAFF.

The J gene is TRBJ2-7, the V gene TRBV7-8; a weak D match, TRBD1 (6 bases). Per germline, CDR1 SGHVS and CDR2 FQNEAQ. V lost 4 bases to trimming and J lost 2 bases, with 12 bases between them. The CDR3 spans 14 residues. The CDR3 nucleotides are TGTGCCAGCAGCTCCCCGGACAGCCCCTACGAGCAGTACTTC. This encodes CASSSPDSPYEQYF.

This sequence joins TRBV11-1 and TRBJ1-1, with 9 bases identical to TRBD1. V shed 3 bases, J shed 4 bases, and the junction held 6 bases outside the gene matches. The V gene's germline CDR1 is SGHAT and CDR2 FQDESV (reference sequence). This CDR3 region has 15 residues. Here the CDR3 reads CASSFRTGGVTEAFF. The CDR3 region has the DNA TGTGCCAGCAGCTTCCGTACAGGGGGCGTCACTGAAGCTTTCTTT.

The rearrangement uses TRBV6-1 and TRBJ1-2; D is unresolved. Germline-derived CDR1 and CDR2 are MNHNS and SASEGT. Between the trimmed V and J ends, which lost 1 base and 10 bases, there was a span of 16 bases. CDR3 length equals 14 residues. The CDR3 DNA is TGTGCCAGCAGTGAAGGGAAAGCCTCTGGATACTACACCTTC. Translating it yields CASSEGKASGYYTF.

This clone has only one observation. This sequence joins TRBV9 and TRBJ2-7; TRBD2 agrees at 9 bases. After removal of 3 bases from V and 3 bases from J, the junction contained 7 bases not matched to a gene. The germline V gene has CDR1 SGDLS and CDR2 YYNGEE. The CDR3 is 15 residues long. The CDR3, as DNA: TGTGCCAGCAGCGCCCCCGGGACTAGCCTCTACGAGCAGTACTTC. Its translation is CASSAPGTSLYEQYF.

CDR3 sequence: CASTGGPLSNQPQHF. In nucleotides, the CDR3 is TGTGCCAGTACAGGGGGCCCACTGAGCAATCAGCCCCAGCATTTT. The chain has TRBV19 and TRBJ1-5; TRBD1 matches 8 bases. Germline values: CDR1 LNHDA, CDR2 SQIVND (reference sequence). The CDR3 spans 15 residues. V lost 7 bases and J lost 1; bases outside the gene matches: 6.

This chain links TRBV9 with TRBJ2-5; no firm D call. Germline CDR1 reads SGDLS; CDR2 reads YYNGEE. The V and J ends lost 4 bases and 3 bases respectively, with 10 bases between them. The CDR3 covers 13 residues. CDR3 bases: TGTGCCAGCAGCCTCCAGGCTGAAGAGACCCAGTACTTC. Translated: CASSLQAEETQYF.

V is TRBV28 and J is TRBJ2-5, with TRBD2 matching over 10 bases. The CDR3 has 16 residues. The V gene end was trimmed by 6 bases and the J gene end by 5 bases; junction bases not matched to a gene: 12. Germline CDR1 reads MDHEN; CDR2 reads SYDVKM. The CDR3 DNA reads as TGTGCCAGCAGCCCCCGCGCTAGCGGGAGTAGGGAGACCCAGTACTTC. Translation gives CASSPRASGSRETQYF.

This clone was recorded a few times. The chain carries TRBV27 and TRBJ1-1, with D perhaps TRBD1 (6 bases). The CDR3 loop spans 15 amino acids. Trimming took off 5 bases at V and 1 base at J, with 14 bases between the two ends. Germline lookup yields CDR1 MNHEY and CDR2 SMNVEV (reference sequence). The CDR3 is CASSAIQGPNTEAFF. CDR3 DNA sequence: TGTGCCAGCAGTGCGATTCAGGGGCCGAACACTGAAGCTTTCTTT.

The chain uses TRBV7-2 and TRBJ2-7, with 9 bases that match TRBD1. Germline CDR1 SGHTA, CDR2 FQGNSA. V shed 5 bases and J 1 base; nucleotides not matched to a gene: 6. CDR3 length: 15 amino acids. The CDR3 nucleotides read TGTGCCAGCAGCCTTGTAGGACAGGGGTCCTACGAGCAGTACTTC. Translation gives CASSLVGQGSYEQYF.

V is TRBV30 and J is TRBJ1-4; D is unresolved. CDR1 and CDR2 (germline): GTSNPN, SVGIG (reference sequence). CDR3 length: 13 amino acids. The V end lost 0 bases, the J end lost 8 bases, and 10 bases lay between the germline ends. CDR3 amino acids: CAWSVLEWEKLFF. Here the CDR3 DNA reads TGTGCCTGGAGTGTTCTTGAATGGGAAAAACTGTTTTTT.

This chain links TRBV27 with TRBJ1-1; no clear D gene. Trimming pared 4 bases from V and 7 bases from J, leaving 13 bases between. Germline V gene data show CDR1 as MNHEY and CDR2 as SMNVEV (reference sequence). The CDR3 loop spans 13 amino acids. CDR3 loop: CASSYHGPDEAFF. CDR3 sequence (DNA): TGTGCCAGCAGTTACCACGGACCGGATGAAGCTTTCTTT.

The chain links TRBV10-3 to TRBJ2-1; TRBD1 agrees at 11 bases. This CDR3 is 16 amino acids long. With 7 bases clipped from V and 7 bases from J, the junction kept 12 bases outside the gene matches. Germline CDR1 is ENHRY and CDR2 is SYGVKD. The CDR3 spells CAIKRVGTGGGNEQFF. CDR3 in DNA: TGTGCCATCAAAAGGGTCGGGACAGGGGGTGGTAATGAGCAGTTCTTC.

The gene calls are TRBV4-2 and TRBJ2-7, with 8 positions matching TRBD1. This CDR3 has 16 residues. Per the germline V gene, CDR1 is LGHNA and CDR2 is YNFKEQ. J was trimmed by 3 bases and V by 1 base; bases with no gene match: 8. CDR3 sequence (DNA): TGTGCCAGCAGCCAAGTGCTAGGACAGGGTTTCTACGAGCAGTACTTC. As protein: CASSQVLGQGFYEQYF.

This chain joins TRBV4-1 and TRBJ2-7; 11 bases fit TRBD1. Germline V lookup: CDR1 MGHRA, CDR2 YSYEKL. The CDR3 covers 14 residues. V lost 5 bases and J lost 5; bases outside the gene matches: 5. This CDR3 is CASSLRTGGDEQYF. CDR3 nucleotide sequence: TGCGCCAGCAGCTTAAGGACAGGGGGCGACGAGCAGTACTTC.

This clone was picked up one time. The rearrangement links TRBV25-1 to TRBJ2-7, with D hard to call. CDR1 MGHDK and CDR2 SYGVNS come from the germline V gene. V was clipped by 4 bases and J by 4 bases, with 5 bases between them. This CDR3 is 11 amino acids long. For the CDR3, the DNA is TGTGCCAGCAGTGTGATATACGAGCAGTACTTC. As protein: CASSVIYEQYF.

This sequence joins TRBV7-2 and TRBJ2-7; D unresolved. Germline assignment: CDR1 SGHTA and CDR2 FQGNSA. With 5 bases removed from V and 5 bases from J, the gap between germline ends came to 16 bases. The CDR3 length is 14 residues. CDR3 loop: CASSPPPPTDEQYF. Here the CDR3 DNA reads TGTGCCAGCAGCCCGCCGCCCCCGACCGACGAGCAGTACTTC.

The gene calls are TRBV2 and TRBJ2-7; 7 nucleotides line up with TRBD1. Germline CDR1 SNHLY, CDR2 FYNNEI. J lost 4 bases, V lost 6 bases, and 3 bases had no gene match. The CDR3 loop spans 12 amino acids. CDR3 bases: TGTGCCAGCAGAGAGACAGGGTACGAGCAGTACTTC. Translation gives CASRETGYEQYF. Supplemented by reference TRBV2 and TRBJ2-7, the full variable domain reads EPEVTQTPSHQVTQMGQEVILRCVPISNHLYFYWYRQILGQKVEFLVSFYNNEISEKSEIFDDQFSVERPDGSNFTLKIRSTKLEDSAMYFCASRETGYEQYFGPGTRLTVT.

The V gene is TRBV7-2, the J gene TRBJ2-7; D tentatively reads TRBD1 or TRBD2 (5 bases each). Germline CDR1 is SGHTA and CDR2 is FQGNSA. This CDR3 contains 14 residues. Trimming took off 2 bases at V and 0 bases at J, with 8 bases between the two ends. The CDR3 reads CASSLWGSSYEQYF. The CDR3 DNA reads as TGTGCCAGCAGCTTATGGGGGAGCTCCTACGAGCAGTACTTC.

The genes are TRBV5-1 and TRBJ1-1; D ambiguous. The CDR3 runs 15 residues. Germline assignment: CDR1 SGHRS and CDR2 YFSETQ. The V end was cut by 4 bases, the J end by 1 base, with 14 bases between. CDR3 sequence: CASSRFGRGNTEAFF. CDR3 DNA: TGCGCCAGCAGCCGCTTTGGTCGGGGGAACACTGAAGCTTTCTTT.

This chain joins TRBV6-5 and TRBJ2-3; 10 bases map to TRBD2. CDR3 size: 14 residues. J lost 2 bases, V lost 7 bases, and 3 bases had no gene match. The germline V gene has CDR1 MNHEY and CDR2 SVGAGI. The CDR3 DNA is TGTGCCAGCAAGGGACTAGCGCACACAGATACGCAGTATTTT. This codes for CASKGLAHTDTQYF.

This clone was counted a few times. V usage is TRBV18 and J usage is TRBJ2-7; D unresolved. V was pared by 5 bases and J by 2 bases, with 10 bases between. Germline V lookup: CDR1 KGHSH, CDR2 LQKENI. The CDR3 contains 13 residues. This chain's CDR3 is CASSLDGTYEQYF. For the CDR3, the DNA is TGTGCCAGCTCATTAGACGGAACCTACGAGCAGTACTTC.

The V call is TRBV19, the J call TRBJ1-1; 9 bases line up with TRBD1. The CDR3 is made up of 14 amino acids. CDR1 and CDR2 from the germline V gene are LNHDA and SQIVND (reference sequence). The CDR3 loop is CGTGTGLGNTEAFF. The CDR3 coding sequence is TGTGGTACCGGGACAGGGTTAGGGAACACTGAAGCTTTCTTT. The full variable domain, its missing parts supplied by reference TRBV19 and TRBJ1-1, is DGGITQSPKYLFRKEGQNVTLSCEQNLNHDAMYWYRQDPGQGLRLIYYSQIVNDFQKGDIAEGYSVSREKKESFPLTVTSAQKNPTAFYLCGTGTGLGNTEAFFGQGTRLTVV.

CDR3 in amino acids: CASSYSGANTEAFF. CDR3 DNA sequence: TGTGCCAGCAGTTACAGTGGGGCGAACACTGAAGCTTTCTTT. This chain links TRBV6-5 with TRBJ1-1; perhaps TRBD1 as D (5 bases). CDR1 and CDR2 (germline): MNHEY, SVGAGI. CDR3 length: 14 amino acids. Trimming left V 2 bases short and J 1 base short, with 8 bases between.

The J gene is TRBJ2-7, the V gene TRBV30; the D gene is possibly TRBD2 (5 bases). Trimming took 7 bases from V and 4 from J, leaving 23 bases between them. The CDR3 has 15 amino acids. Germline V gene lookup returns CDR1 GTSNPN and CDR2 SVGIG (reference sequence). The DNA for the CDR3 is TGTGCCTCCTGCTGGGTAGCGCCCTGGGGTTACGAGCAGTACTTC. This translates into CASCWVAPWGYEQYF.

The chain joins TRBV4-3 to TRBJ2-4; 7 bases map to TRBD1. The germline gives CDR1 LGHNA, CDR2 YSLEER. V was pared by 0 bases and J by 13 bases, with 6 bases of the junction left unmatched. The CDR3 is 13 amino acids. The CDR3 spells CASSQERRGRQYF. CDR3 in DNA: TGCGCCAGCAGCCAAGAACGAAGGGGGCGACAGTACTTC.

The table lists this clone with a few counts. The chain links TRBV9 to TRBJ1-1; TRBD1 is a possible D gene (6 bases). Germline CDR1 reads SGDLS; CDR2 reads YYNGEE. V gave up 7 bases and J gave up 2 bases, with 15 bases separating them. The CDR3 has 14 amino acids. The CDR3 loop reads CASVGGGGNTEAFF. In DNA, the CDR3 is TGTGCCAGCGTGGGTGGGGGCGGCAACACTGAAGCTTTCTTT.

The chain couples TRBV11-2 to TRBJ2-1; 7 bases map to TRBD2. The CDR3 spans 15 residues. The germline V gene encodes CDR1 SGHAT and CDR2 FQNNGV. Unmatched junction bases numbered 11, after V lost 5 bases and J lost 7 bases. CDR3 sequence: CASSNGVFGGNEQFF. The CDR3 region has the DNA TGTGCCAGCAGCAACGGGGTCTTCGGGGGGAATGAGCAGTTCTTC.

In its sample, this clone was seen a few times. The chain has TRBV7-2 and TRBJ1-1; TRBD1 aligns across 7 bases. Germline assignment: CDR1 SGHTA and CDR2 FQGNSA. The CDR3 spans 14 residues. Unmatched junction bases numbered 5, after V lost 5 bases and J lost 2 bases. DNA for the CDR3: TGTGCCAGCAGCACCGACAGGGCAAACACTGAAGCTTTCTTT. Residues: CASSTDRANTEAFF.

The chain has TRBV28 and TRBJ1-5, with D tentatively TRBD1 (5 bases). V was pared by 7 bases and J by 4 bases, with 14 bases between. The germline V gene encodes CDR1 MDHEN and CDR2 SYDVKM. CDR3 length equals 14 residues. In DNA, the CDR3 is TGTGCCAGCACCCTACCGGGGGAAAATCAGCCCCAGCATTTT. Amino acids: CASTLPGENQPQHF.